The 25 T cell receptor beta chains given below trace back to one sample, sequenced in a study of TIL therapy for anti-PD-1-resistant metastatic lung cancer (dated by TCRdb to about 2021). What the time point label conveys for this sample: pre-treatment sample, taken before nivolumab and TIL therapy. The baseline tumor samples, taken from the same resection that was used to grow TIL, were excised metastases, most often pleural nodules or supraclavicular lymph nodes. The immunoSEQ v3 hsTCRB kit was used to amplify TCR beta CDR3 regions from genomic DNA through bias-controlled multiplex PCR. TCRdb holds this immuneACCESS table with in-frame rearrangements only. Some clones are missing; in checked studies, unresolved V genes explain under half, and the rest has no known cause. The sample table contains about 7,500 clones; only one count was recorded for roughly 69% of them. 7% to 8% of the sample rests with the top ten.

Sequencing used tumor tissue, obtained at baseline. The receptors shown here come from a person aged 25-79 years with non-small cell lung cancer.

The V call is TRBV10-3, the J call TRBJ2-5; 7 nucleotides align to TRBD1. The germline gives CDR1 ENHRY, CDR2 SYGVKD. This CDR3 has 14 amino acids. The trim removed 6 bases at V and 7 bases at J, leaving 11 bases unmatched. The CDR3, as DNA: TGTGCCATCAGGCGAGACAGGGCCCCAGGGACCCAGTACTTC. Its protein product is CAIRRDRAPGTQYF.

The chain recombines TRBV4-1 with TRBJ2-5; D not certain. The DNA end is more similar to TRBJ2-7, so the J call may be wrong. The CDR3 has 15 amino acids. Germline CDR1 and CDR2: MGHRA and YSYEKL. CDR3 residues: CASSQESRSSYEQYF. CDR3 DNA: TGCGCCAGCAGCCAAGAATCAAGGAGCTCCTACGAGCAGTACTTC.

The chain employs TRBV27 and TRBJ2-7, with 9 bases identical to TRBD2. Per the germline V gene, CDR1 is MNHEY and CDR2 is SMNVEV (reference sequence). The CDR3 length is 14 residues. V shed 1 base, J shed 5 bases, and the junction held 3 bases outside the gene matches. The DNA for the CDR3 is TGTGCCAGCAGTTTATGGGCTAGCGGGGACGAGCAGTACTTC. This codes for CASSLWASGDEQYF.

CDR3 DNA: TGTGCCAGTGAGCGGGGGGGCACGGAGACCCAGTACTTC. This gives the protein CASERGGTETQYF. This chain connects TRBV28 to TRBJ2-5, with 10 bases aligning to TRBD2. V dropped 9 bases and J dropped 5; count of bases not matched to a gene: 6. The CDR3 is 13 residues long. Germline V gene sequence: CDR1 MDHEN, CDR2 SYDVKM.

The chain uses TRBV5-4 and TRBJ2-1; TRBD2 agrees at 9 bases. Losses at the gene ends were 2 bases for V and 5 bases for J; bases not matched to a gene: 5. CDR3 length: 15 amino acids. CDR1 and CDR2 from the germline V gene are SGHNT and YYREEE (reference sequence). This CDR3 reads CASSFIAGANNEQFF. For the CDR3, the DNA is TGTGCCAGCAGCTTTATAGCGGGGGCCAACAATGAGCAGTTCTTC.

The gene calls are TRBV7-9 and TRBJ1-2, with a weak D call TRBD1 (6 bases). The ends were cut back, 5 bases at V and 2 bases at J, with 15 bases in the middle. The CDR3 spans 15 residues. Germline V gene lookup returns CDR1 SEHNR and CDR2 FQNEAQ (reference sequence). CDR3 sequence reads: CASSPVGGANYGYTF. DNA of the CDR3: TGTGCCAGCAGCCCCGTTGGGGGGGCGAACTATGGCTACACCTTC. The whole variable domain, filled in from reference TRBV7-9 and TRBJ1-2, reads DTGVSQNPRHKITKRGQNVTFRCDPISEHNRLYWYRQTLGQGPEFLTYFQNEAQLEKSRLLSDRFSAERPKGSFSTLEIQRTEQGDSAMYLCASSPVGGANYGYTFGSGTRLTVV.

V and J are TRBV6-1 and TRBJ2-2; 11 positions match TRBD2. Trimming took 2 bases from V and 7 from J; bases not matched to a gene: 0. CDR3 size: 14 residues. Germline CDR1 is MNHNS and CDR2 is SASEGT. Here the CDR3 reads CASSETSGGGELFF. CDR3 bases: TGTGCCAGCAGTGAAACTAGCGGGGGCGGGGAGCTGTTTTTT.

The V gene is TRBV25-1, the J gene TRBJ1-4; 9 bases agree with TRBD1. Losses at the gene ends were 6 bases for V and 3 bases for J; bases not matched to a gene: 5. The CDR3 extends over 15 amino acids. Germline CDR1 and CDR2: MGHDK and SYGVNS. As DNA, the CDR3 is TGTGCCAGCAGGGACACAGGGGGCTCTAATGAAAAACTGTTTTTT. Translated: CASRDTGGSNEKLFF.

The chain carries TRBV28 and TRBJ2-7; 7 bases match TRBD1. V dropped 5 bases and J dropped 6; count of bases not matched to a gene: 7. There are 13 residues in the CDR3. CDR1 MDHEN and CDR2 SYDVKM come from the germline V gene. As DNA, the CDR3 is TGTGCCAGCAGTATCGAGGACAGGTCCGAGCAGTACTTC. Encoded protein: CASSIEDRSEQYF.

CDR3 sequence (DNA): TGTGCCTGGAGTGTTAAGCAGGGAGGGTATTCACCCCTCCACTTT. It is translated as CAWSVKQGGYSPLHF. The J gene is TRBJ1-6, the V gene TRBV30; D may be TRBD1 (5 bases). The germline CDR1 and CDR2 sequences are GTSNPN and SVGIG (reference sequence). The V gene lost 0 bases and the J gene lost 8 bases, with 14 bases spanning the gap. The CDR3 contains 15 residues.

The gene calls are TRBV12-5 and TRBJ2-1, with D possibly being TRBD2 (5 bases). Germline assignment: CDR1 LGHNT and CDR2 FRNRAP. V shed 6 bases and J shed 7 bases, with 10 bases lying between them. The CDR3 contains 12 residues. DNA for the CDR3: TGTGCTAGTGGGACGGGGTGGAATGAGCAGTTCTTC. Residues: CASGTGWNEQFF.

The chain carries TRBV7-2 and TRBJ1-6, with D possibly TRBD1 on 5 matching bases. Looked up from germline, CDR1 is SGHTA and CDR2 is FQGNSA. Trimming stripped 0 bases from V and 6 bases from J, with 18 bases between. The CDR3 contains 18 residues. The CDR3 DNA reads as TGTGCCAGCAGCTTAGCCAGGGCCGGCGGATGGGGTAATTCACCCCTCCACTTT. Translated: CASSLARAGGWGNSPLHF.

The chain recombines TRBV4-3 with TRBJ1-1, with D possibly TRBD1 on 5 matching bases. V dropped 1 base and J dropped 11 bases, with 14 bases sitting between them. CDR3 length equals 13 residues. The germline V gene encodes CDR1 LGHNA and CDR2 YSLEER. CDR3 DNA sequence: TGCGCCAGCAGCCAAGGTTGGACATCGATGGCTTTCTTT. Protein product: CASSQGWTSMAFF.

This clone was found a few times. This chain joins TRBV27 and TRBJ2-5, with no clear D. Germline values: CDR1 MNHEY, CDR2 SMNVEV (reference sequence). Trimming took off 5 bases at V and 1 base at J, with 2 bases between the two ends. This CDR3 contains 11 residues. The CDR3 DNA is TGTGCCAGCAGTCTCCAAGAGACCCAGTACTTC. Amino acids: CASSLQETQYF.

The chain couples TRBV30 to TRBJ2-1, with D perhaps matching TRBD1 (6 bases). V lost 1 base, J lost 5 bases, and 15 bases lay in between. The length of the CDR3 is 15 residues. The germline gives CDR1 GTSNPN, CDR2 SVGIG (reference sequence). This CDR3 is CAWSGIQGVNNEQFF. CDR3 coding DNA: TGTGCCTGGAGTGGGATACAGGGTGTAAACAATGAGCAGTTCTTC.

This clone was observed a few times. CDR3: CASSLTGQGNSPLHF. CDR3 sequence (DNA): TGTGCCAGCAGCTTAACGGGACAGGGGAATTCACCCCTCCACTTT. This rearrangement joins TRBV7-9 to TRBJ1-6; TRBD1 matches at 10 bases. Unmatched junction bases numbered 2, after V lost 2 bases and J lost 7 bases. This CDR3 is built from 15 residues. Per the germline V gene, CDR1 is SEHNR and CDR2 is FQNEAQ (reference sequence).

The chain has TRBV11-2 and TRBJ2-7; D could derive from TRBD1 or TRBD2 (6 bases each). CDR1 and CDR2 from the germline V gene are SGHAT and FQNNGV. This CDR3 contains 16 residues. V lost 4 bases to trimming and J lost 2 bases, with 18 bases between them. CDR3 bases: TGTGCCAGCAGCTCCCCTGGAGGGGGTGGGCCCTACGAGCAGTACTTC. Translated, it gives CASSSPGGGGPYEQYF.

This clone was detected only once. The rearrangement uses TRBV19 and TRBJ2-7; D gene ambiguous. The CDR3 spans 13 residues. Trimming left V 3 bases short and J 0 bases short, with 6 bases between. Germline assignment: CDR1 LNHDA and CDR2 SQIVND (reference sequence). The CDR3 reads CASSITFSYEQYF. DNA of the CDR3: TGTGCCAGTAGTATCACGTTCTCCTACGAGCAGTACTTC.

This clone was seen just once. The chain carries TRBV29-1 and TRBJ2-7, with TRBD1 matching over 7 bases. CDR1 is SQVTM and CDR2 is ANQGSEA in the germline V gene. The CDR3 is made up of 13 amino acids. V shed 1 base and J 3 bases; nucleotides not matched to a gene: 3. CDR3 bases: TGCAGCGTTGAAGGGACAGGATACTACGAGCAGTACTTC. Its protein product is CSVEGTGYYEQYF.

The rearrangement links TRBV6-4 to TRBJ2-2; D is uncertain. V was trimmed by 5 bases and J by 2 bases, leaving 12 bases between them. The CDR3 covers 15 residues. Germline CDR1 reads MRHNA; CDR2 reads SNTAGT. CDR3 sequence (DNA): TGTGCCAGCAGTAGGGATTTGGCAAACACCGGGGAGCTGTTTTTT. Translation: CASSRDLANTGELFF.

V is TRBV28 and J is TRBJ1-2, with D possibly matching TRBD1 (5 bases). The V gene's germline CDR1 is MDHEN and CDR2 SYDVKM. The V end lost 4 bases, the J end lost 3 bases, and 27 bases lay between the germline ends. The CDR3 spans 19 residues. The CDR3 loop reads CASSSPAGRPAPFYYGYTF. The CDR3 DNA reads TGTGCCAGCAGTTCCCCGGCGGGACGGCCAGCCCCCTTTTACTATGGCTACACCTTC.

The J gene is TRBJ2-3, the V gene TRBV7-2; 7 bases map to TRBD2. This CDR3 spans 14 amino acids. Trimming cost V 0 bases and J 4 bases; bases outside gene matches: 1. Germline V gene data show CDR1 as SGHTA and CDR2 as FQGNSA. CDR3 sequence: CASSLAAGADTQYF. CDR3 in DNA: TGTGCCAGCAGCTTAGCGGCGGGAGCAGATACGCAGTATTTT.

DNA of the CDR3: TGTGCCAGCAGTGAAAATCAGCCCCAGCATTTT. Protein product: CASSENQPQHF. The chain couples TRBV6-6 to TRBJ1-5; no firm D call. CDR1 is MNHNY, CDR2 SVGAGI, per germline (reference sequence). This CDR3 spans 11 amino acids. With 5 bases removed from V and 4 bases from J, the gap between germline ends came to 3 bases.

The rearrangement joins TRBV6-6 to TRBJ2-3, with 10 bases matching TRBD1. With V trimmed by 4 bases and J by 1 base, 5 bases remained unmatched. The CDR3 is made up of 16 amino acids. CDR1 and CDR2 from the germline V gene are MNHNY and SVGAGI (reference sequence). DNA for the CDR3: TGTGCCAGCAGTTCACCCGGGACAGGGGGCACAGATACGCAGTATTTT. It is translated as CASSSPGTGGTDTQYF.

The rearrangement uses TRBV15 and TRBJ1-1; D may be TRBD1 (5 bases). The CDR3 is made up of 16 amino acids. V lost 5 bases to trimming and J lost 1 base, with 17 bases between them. Germline V gene sequence: CDR1 LNHNV, CDR2 YYDKDF (reference sequence). The CDR3 nucleotides read TGTGCCACCAGCCGGTTCGATCAGGGACCGAACACTGAAGCTTTCTTT. Translated: CATSRFDQGPNTEAFF.